This TCR beta chain was observed in a study of tumor-infiltrating lymphocytes in localized non-small cell lung cancer. Looked up from germline, CDR1 is MGHRA and CDR2 is YSYEKL. The CDR3 loop spans 16 amino acids. J gave up 0 bases and V 1 base, and 5 bases lay outside the gene matches. Sequencing used immunoSEQ multiplex PCR; TCRdb keeps in-frame clones, though not all of them. The sample consists of about 16,000 clones, more than 65% of them appearing once. V is TRBV4-1 and J is TRBJ1-2, with TRBD1 identical over 7 bases. This TCR came from a human donor with non-small cell lung cancer. Sequenced input: lung tumor tissue. As DNA, the CDR3 is TGCGCCAGCAGCCAAGTACCGGACAGGCCTAACTATGGCTACACCTTC. Translating gives CASSQVPDRPNYGYTF.